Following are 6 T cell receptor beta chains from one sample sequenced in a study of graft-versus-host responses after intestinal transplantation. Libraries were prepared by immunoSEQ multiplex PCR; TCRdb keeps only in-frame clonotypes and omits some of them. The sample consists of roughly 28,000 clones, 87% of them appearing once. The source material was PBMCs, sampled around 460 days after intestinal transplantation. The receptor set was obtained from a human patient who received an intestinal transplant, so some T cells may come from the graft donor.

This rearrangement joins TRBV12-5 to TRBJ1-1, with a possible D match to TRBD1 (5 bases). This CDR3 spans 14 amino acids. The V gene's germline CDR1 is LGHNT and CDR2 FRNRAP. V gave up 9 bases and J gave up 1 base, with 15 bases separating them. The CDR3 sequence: CARGAGGGNTEAFF. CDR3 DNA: TGTGCTAGGGGTGCCGGGGGGGGGAACACTGAAGCTTTCTTT.

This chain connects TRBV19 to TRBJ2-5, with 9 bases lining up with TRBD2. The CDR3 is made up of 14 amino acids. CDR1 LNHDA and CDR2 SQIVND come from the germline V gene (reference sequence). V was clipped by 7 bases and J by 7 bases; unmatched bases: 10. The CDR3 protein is CASTGGGGRVTQYF. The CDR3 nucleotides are TGTGCCAGTACTGGCGGGGGGGGTCGCGTGACCCAGTACTTC.

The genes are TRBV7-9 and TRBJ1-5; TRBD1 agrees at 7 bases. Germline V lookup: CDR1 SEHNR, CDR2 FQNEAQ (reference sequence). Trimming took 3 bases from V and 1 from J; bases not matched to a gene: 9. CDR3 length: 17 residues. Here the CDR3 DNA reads TGTGCCAGCAGCTTCACAGGGGAAAGGGGAAGCAATCAGCCCCAGCATTTT. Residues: CASSFTGERGSNQPQHF. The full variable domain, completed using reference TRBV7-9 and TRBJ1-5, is DTGVSQNPRHKITKRGQNVTFRCDPISEHNRLYWYRQTLGQGPEFLTYFQNEAQLEKSRLLSDRFSAERPKGSFSTLEIQRTEQGDSAMYLCASSFTGERGSNQPQHFGDGTRLSIL.

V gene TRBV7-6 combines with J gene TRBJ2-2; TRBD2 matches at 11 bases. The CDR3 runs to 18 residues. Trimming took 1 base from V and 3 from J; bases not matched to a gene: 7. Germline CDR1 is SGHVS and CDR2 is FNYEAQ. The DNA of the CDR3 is TGTGCCAGCAGCTTAGGTCCGGGACTAGCGGCCTACACCGGGGAGCTGTTTTTT. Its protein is CASSLGPGLAAYTGELFF.

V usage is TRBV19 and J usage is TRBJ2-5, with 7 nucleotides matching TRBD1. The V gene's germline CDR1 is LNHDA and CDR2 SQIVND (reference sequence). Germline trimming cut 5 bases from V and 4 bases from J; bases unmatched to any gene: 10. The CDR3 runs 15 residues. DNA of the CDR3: TGTGCCAGTAGTGTAGGGGGCGGCAAGTCAGAGACCCAGTACTTC. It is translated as CASSVGGGKSETQYF.

CDR3 sequence reads: CASSEDSNTGELFF. CDR3 in DNA: TGTGCCAGCAGTGAGGACTCGAACACCGGGGAGCTGTTTTTT. This rearrangement joins TRBV6-4 to TRBJ2-2; D may be TRBD2 (5 bases). Germline assignment: CDR1 MRHNA and CDR2 SNTAGT. The CDR3 loop spans 14 amino acids. The V end was cut by 3 bases, the J end by 0 bases, with 5 bases between.